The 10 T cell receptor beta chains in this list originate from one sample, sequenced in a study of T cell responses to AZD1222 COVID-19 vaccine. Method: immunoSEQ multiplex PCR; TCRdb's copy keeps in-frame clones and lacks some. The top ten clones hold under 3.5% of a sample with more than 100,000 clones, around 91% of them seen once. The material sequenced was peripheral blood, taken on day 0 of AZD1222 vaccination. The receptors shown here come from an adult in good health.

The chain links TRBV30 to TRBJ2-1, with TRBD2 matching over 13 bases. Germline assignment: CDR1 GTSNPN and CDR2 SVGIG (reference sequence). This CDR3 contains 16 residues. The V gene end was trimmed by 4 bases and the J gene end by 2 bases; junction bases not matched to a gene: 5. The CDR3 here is CAWMGTSGGAYNEQFF. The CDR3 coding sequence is TGTGCCTGGATGGGAACTAGCGGGGGGGCCTACAATGAGCAGTTCTTC.

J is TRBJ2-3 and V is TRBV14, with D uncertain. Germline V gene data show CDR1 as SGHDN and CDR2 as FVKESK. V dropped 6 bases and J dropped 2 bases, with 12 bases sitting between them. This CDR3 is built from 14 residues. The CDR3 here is CASRSLEHTDTQYF. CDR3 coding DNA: TGTGCCAGCAGGAGTTTAGAGCACACAGATACGCAGTATTTT.

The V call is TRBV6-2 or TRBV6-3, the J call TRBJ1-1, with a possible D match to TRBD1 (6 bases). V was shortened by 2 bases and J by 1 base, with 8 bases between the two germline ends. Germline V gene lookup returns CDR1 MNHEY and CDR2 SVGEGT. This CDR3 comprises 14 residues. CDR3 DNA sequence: TGTGCCAGCAGTTACGAGGGGGGGAACACTGAAGCTTTCTTT. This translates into CASSYEGGNTEAFF.

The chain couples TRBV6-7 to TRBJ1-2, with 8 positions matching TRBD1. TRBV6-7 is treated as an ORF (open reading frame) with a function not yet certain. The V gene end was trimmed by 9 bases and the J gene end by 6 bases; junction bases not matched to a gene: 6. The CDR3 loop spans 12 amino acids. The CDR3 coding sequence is TGTGCCAGGTACAGACAGGGGCATGGCTACACCTTC. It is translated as CARYRQGHGYTF.

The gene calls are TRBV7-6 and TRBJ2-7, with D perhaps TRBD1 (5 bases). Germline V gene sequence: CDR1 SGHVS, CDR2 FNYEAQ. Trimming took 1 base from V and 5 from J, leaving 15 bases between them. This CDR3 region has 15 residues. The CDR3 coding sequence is TGTGCCAGCAGCTTAGGCCCGCTCCCCAGGGACGAGCAGTACTTC. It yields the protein CASSLGPLPRDEQYF. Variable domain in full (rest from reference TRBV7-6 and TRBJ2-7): GAGVSQSPRYKVTKRGQDVALRCDPISGHVSLYWYRQALGQGPEFLTYFNYEAQQDKSGLPNDRFSAERPEGSISTLTIQRTEQRDSAMYRCASSLGPLPRDEQYFGPGTRLTVT.

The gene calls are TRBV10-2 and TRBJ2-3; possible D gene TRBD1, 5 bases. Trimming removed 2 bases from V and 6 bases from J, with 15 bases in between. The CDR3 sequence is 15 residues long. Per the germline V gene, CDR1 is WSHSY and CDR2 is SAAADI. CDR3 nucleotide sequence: TGCGCCAGCAGTGAGCCCCTAGGGGCGAGGGATACGCAGTATTTT. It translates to CASSEPLGARDTQYF.

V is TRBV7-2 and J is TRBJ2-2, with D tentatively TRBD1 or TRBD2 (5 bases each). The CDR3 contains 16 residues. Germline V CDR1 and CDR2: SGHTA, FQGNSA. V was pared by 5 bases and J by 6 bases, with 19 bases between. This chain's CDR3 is CASSPRVYRRAGELFF. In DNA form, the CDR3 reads TGTGCCAGCAGCCCTAGGGTATACAGGCGGGCCGGGGAGCTGTTTTTT.

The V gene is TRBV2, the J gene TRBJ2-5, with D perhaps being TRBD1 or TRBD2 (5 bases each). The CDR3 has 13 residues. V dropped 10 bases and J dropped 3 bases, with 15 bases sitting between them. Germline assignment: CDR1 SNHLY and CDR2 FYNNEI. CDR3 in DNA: TGTGCCAAAAGAGGGGAGTGGGAAGAGACCCAGTACTTC. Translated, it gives CAKRGEWEETQYF.

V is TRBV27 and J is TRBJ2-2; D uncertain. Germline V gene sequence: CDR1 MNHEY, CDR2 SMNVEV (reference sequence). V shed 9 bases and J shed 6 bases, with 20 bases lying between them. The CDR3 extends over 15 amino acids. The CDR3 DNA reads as TGTGCCAGTCTCCCCCTCGATCTCTTGCCCGGGGAGCTGTTTTTT. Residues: CASLPLDLLPGELFF.

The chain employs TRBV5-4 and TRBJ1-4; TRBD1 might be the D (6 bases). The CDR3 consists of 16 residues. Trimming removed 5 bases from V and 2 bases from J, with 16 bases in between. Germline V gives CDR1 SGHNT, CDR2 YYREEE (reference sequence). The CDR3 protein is CASSNFRQGTNEKLFF. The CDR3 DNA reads TGTGCCAGCAGTAACTTTCGCCAGGGGACTAATGAAAAACTGTTTTTT.